This paragraph covers one T cell receptor (beta chain) sequence. Its antigen is currently unknown. It may be a read error: a sequence one base away is much more abundant. There are 16 residues in the CDR3. Trimming pared 5 bases from V and 0 bases from J, leaving 16 bases between. Germline CDR1 MNHEY, CDR2 SVGEGT. Researchers built TCR beta libraries using quantitative 5'-RACE with molecular barcodes. In TCRdb, the 5' RACE reads were re-called with MiXCR into one record per CDR3 protein. The sample consists of 250,000 to 400,000 distinct CDR3 sequences, more than 9% of them appearing once. This sample is drawn from a study of CD8 T cells in ankylosing spondylitis. Overall study results and limits: Reported data indicate significant enrichment of disease-linked clones within matched ankylosing spondylitis synovial fluid. It appeared that ankylosing spondylitis blood was characterized by a TCR beta motif of eight highly homologous variants. Prior work had noted some motif variants in reactive arthritis blood and synovial fluid.

This receptor was taken from a female donor with ankylosing spondylitis or in good health (not recorded which). Material for sequencing was blood, either unsorted or a sorted T cell fraction (not recorded which). The chain employs TRBV6-2 or TRBV6-3 and TRBJ1-1; possible D gene TRBD1, 6 bases. The CDR3 DNA is TGTGCCAGCAGTGGCAAGACAGGACCTATGAACACTGAAGCTTTCTTT. Translating it yields CASSGKTGPMNTEAFF.